The 15 T cell receptor beta chains listed next were all sequenced from one sample in a study of T cell changes during pregnancy in multiple sclerosis. Profiled with immunoSEQ multiplex PCR; TCRdb holds only in-frame clones, not every one. The sample has approximately 64,000 clones; roughly 88% are singletons. The material sequenced was peripheral blood, taken in the second trimester of pregnancy. Receptors originate from a female donor in good health, enrolled as a control in a pregnancy study.

The chain is built from TRBV2 and TRBJ2-1; the match to TRBD2 covers 11 bases. CDR1 is SNHLY, CDR2 FYNNEI, per germline. The CDR3 has 14 residues. J gave up 7 bases and V 10 bases, and 9 bases lay outside the gene matches. Here the CDR3 DNA reads TGTGCCACCATAGCGGGAGGGCTCGTGAATGAGCAGTTCTTC. This codes for CATIAGGLVNEQFF.

This rearrangement joins TRBV2 to TRBJ1-1, with 7 bases lining up with TRBD1. The germline V gene has CDR1 SNHLY and CDR2 FYNNEI. The junction had 8 bases not matched to a gene; V was cut back by 4 bases and J by 3 bases. This CDR3 is 15 amino acids long. The CDR3 region is CASSVLTGTDTEAFF. CDR3 nucleotide sequence: TGTGCCAGCAGTGTGCTGACAGGGACGGACACTGAAGCTTTCTTT.

This chain links TRBV18 with TRBJ2-5; 7 bases fit TRBD2. The CDR3 extends over 13 amino acids. The V segment lost 8 bases and the J segment 4 bases; nucleotides outside the gene matches: 7. Germline V lookup: CDR1 KGHSH, CDR2 LQKENI. DNA for the CDR3: TGTGCCAGCGCTGCGGGGGAGGGAGAGACCCAGTACTTC. Translation: CASAAGEGETQYF.

This chain connects TRBV20-1 to TRBJ1-1; D gene unclear. The CDR3 runs 11 residues. V lost 5 bases and J lost 3, with 7 bases in between. Germline V lookup: CDR1 DFQATT, CDR2 SNEGSKA (reference sequence). The chain's CDR3 is CSAHSHTEAFF. The CDR3 coding sequence is TGCAGTGCTCACTCCCACACTGAAGCTTTCTTT.

J is TRBJ2-3 and V is TRBV15; 7 bases align to TRBD2. J lost 6 bases, V lost 0 bases, and 9 bases had no gene match. Germline CDR1 LNHNV, CDR2 YYDKDF (reference sequence). This CDR3 is built from 16 residues. CDR3: CATSRDPGGVGDTQYF. As DNA, the CDR3 is TGTGCCACCAGCAGAGATCCTGGGGGGGTCGGGGATACGCAGTATTTT.

The chain is built from TRBV5-1 and TRBJ2-7, with D tentatively TRBD2 (5 bases). Per germline, CDR1 SGHRS and CDR2 YFSETQ. With 0 bases removed from V and 6 bases from J, the gap between germline ends came to 10 bases. The CDR3 contains 13 residues. CDR3 loop: CASSLDPSGEQYF. CDR3 nucleotide sequence: TGCGCCAGCAGCTTGGACCCGAGCGGCGAGCAGTACTTC.

The chain links TRBV5-1 to TRBJ2-3, with 9 bases lining up with TRBD2. The CDR3 is 15 residues long. Trimming removed 5 bases from V and 6 bases from J; junction bases left unmatched: 10. Germline CDR1 and CDR2: SGHRS and YFSETQ. In DNA form, the CDR3 reads TGCGCCAGCAGGTTTAGTAGCGGGGGATCGGATACGCAGTATTTT. Translated: CASRFSSGGSDTQYF.

This clone has a single count. The CDR3 loop reads CASALGGEQYF. For the CDR3, the DNA is TGTGCCAGCGCCCTTGGCGGCGAGCAGTACTTC. V and J are TRBV6-5 and TRBJ2-7; D uncertain. There are 11 residues in the CDR3. The V gene's germline CDR1 is MNHEY and CDR2 SVGAGI. V dropped 8 bases and J dropped 6 bases, with 11 bases sitting between them.

The chain joins TRBV28 to TRBJ2-7; no definite D call. With 5 bases removed from V and 4 bases from J, the gap between germline ends came to 12 bases. CDR3 length equals 13 residues. Germline CDR1 reads MDHEN; CDR2 reads SYDVKM. The CDR3 loop is CASSGESRYEQYF. The CDR3 nucleotides read TGTGCCAGCAGTGGAGAGTCCCGTTACGAGCAGTACTTC. The variable domain in full, completed from reference TRBV28 and TRBJ2-7, reads DVKVTQSSRYLVKRTGEKVFLECVQDMDHENMFWYRQDPGLGLRLIYFSYDVKMKEKGDIPEGYSVSREKKERFSLILESASTNQTSMYLCASSGESRYEQYFGPGTRLTVT.

The chain employs TRBV19 and TRBJ2-5; 10 bases match TRBD2. This CDR3 spans 16 amino acids. From germline, CDR1 is LNHDA and CDR2 SQIVND (reference sequence). V lost 5 bases, J lost 4 bases, and 10 bases stayed unmatched. The CDR3 region has the DNA TGTGCCAGTAGTGCCAGGCGGACTAGCGGCGGAGAGACCCAGTACTTC. This codes for CASSARRTSGGETQYF.

This clone was recorded only once. This chain uses TRBV6-6 with TRBJ2-7; 12 bases fit TRBD2. After removal of 6 bases from V and 0 bases from J, the junction contained 3 bases not matched to a gene. Germline V gene sequence: CDR1 MNHNY, CDR2 SVGAGI (reference sequence). The CDR3 has 15 amino acids. CDR3 region: CASSPGLAGSYEQYF. Here the CDR3 DNA reads TGTGCCAGCAGCCCGGGACTAGCGGGCTCCTACGAGCAGTACTTC.

V is TRBV5-1 and J is TRBJ1-2, with 9 bases lining up with TRBD1. The junction had 12 bases not matched to a gene; V was cut back by 4 bases and J by 2 bases. Germline CDR1 reads SGHRS; CDR2 reads YFSETQ. The CDR3 runs to 17 residues. The CDR3 DNA follows: TGCGCCAGCAGCCATGCCACAGGGGGCGGAAGAAACTATGGCTACACCTTC. Translation: CASSHATGGGRNYGYTF.

The rearrangement links TRBV6-1 to TRBJ2-7; TRBD1 agrees at 7 bases. J lost 0 bases, V lost 8 bases, and 4 bases had no gene match. This CDR3 spans 13 amino acids. CDR1 is MNHNS, CDR2 SASEGT, per germline. The DNA for the CDR3 is TGTGCCAGCCCCGGGACAGCCTCCTACGAGCAGTACTTC. It codes for CASPGTASYEQYF.

The rearrangement links TRBV11-3 to TRBJ2-1; D possibly corresponds to TRBD1 (5 bases). The CDR3 covers 13 residues. V gave up 6 bases and J gave up 7 bases, with 13 bases separating them. Germline V gene data show CDR1 as SGHNT and CDR2 as YENEEA. The CDR3 sequence: CASRLSQGNEQFF. Written as DNA, the CDR3 is TGTGCCAGCAGGCTATCTCAGGGTAATGAGCAGTTCTTC.

J is TRBJ2-5 and V is TRBV29-1, with 10 bases fitting TRBD2. Germline values: CDR1 SQVTM, CDR2 ANQGSEA. Germline trimming cut 4 bases from V and 1 base from J; bases unmatched to any gene: 6. CDR3 size: 15 residues. The CDR3 loop reads CSVVLAGDSQETQYF. The CDR3 nucleotides read TGCAGCGTTGTTCTAGCGGGAGATTCCCAAGAGACCCAGTACTTC.